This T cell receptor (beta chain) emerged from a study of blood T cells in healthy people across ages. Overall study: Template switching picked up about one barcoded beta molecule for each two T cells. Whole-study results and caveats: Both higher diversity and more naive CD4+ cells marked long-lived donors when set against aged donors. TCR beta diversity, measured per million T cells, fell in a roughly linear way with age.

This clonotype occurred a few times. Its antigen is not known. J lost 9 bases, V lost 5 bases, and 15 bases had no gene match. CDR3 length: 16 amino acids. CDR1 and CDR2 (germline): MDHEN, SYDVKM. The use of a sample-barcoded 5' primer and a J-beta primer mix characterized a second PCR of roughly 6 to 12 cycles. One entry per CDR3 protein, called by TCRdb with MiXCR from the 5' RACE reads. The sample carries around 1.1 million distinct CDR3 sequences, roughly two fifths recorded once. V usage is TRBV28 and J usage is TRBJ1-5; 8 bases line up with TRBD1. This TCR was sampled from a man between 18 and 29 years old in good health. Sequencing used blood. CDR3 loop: CASSQDRAIALRPQHF. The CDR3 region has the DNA TGTGCCAGCAGTCAGGACAGGGCCATCGCCCTTCGGCCCCAGCATTTT.